This T cell receptor (beta chain) was recorded in a study of PD-1 blockade in classical Hodgkin lymphoma (dated by TCRdb to the early 2020s). For the study in its entirety: Nivolumab dosing was 3 mg/kg intravenously every 2 weeks, continuing until either disease progression or unacceptable toxicity. To define a peripheral blood immune signature of response to PD-1 blockade in classical Hodgkin lymphoma, the study combined TCR beta sequencing with CyTOF. Results the study describes overall, beyond this receptor: A significant rise by C4D1 was seen in CD4+ but not CD8+ TCR diversity (p=0.0027 vs p=0.16), with the rise being most apparent in complete responders (p=0.02). Trial patients with a complete response had baseline diversity similar to that of newly diagnosed patients, while partial responders and progressors had significantly lower diversity. The study was restricted to a single clinical trial cohort, and the causes of repertoire differences, possibly disease activity or prior therapy, were left undefined. Baseline TCR diversity was reported to be lower in newly diagnosed patients than in healthy donors and to be lower still in relapsed/refractory patients. Lower diversity was observed in patients in whom nivolumab was started less than 1 year after ASCT, and these patients were excluded from later analyses so that confounding by immune reconstitution would be avoided.

According to the study, the label for this sample's time point signals: cycle 1 day 1 (C1D1), immediately before nivolumab initiation. Relapse after autologous stem cell transplantation had occurred in all trial patients, and cohorts A, B and C were distinguished by prior brentuximab vedotin exposure. The trial cohort was composed of about 58 patients with relapsed/refractory classical Hodgkin lymphoma, for whom complete response, partial response or progressive disease was recorded as best overall response. Trial patients were treated with single-agent nivolumab in the multi-cohort phase II CheckMate 205 trial. An independent review committee assessed best overall response using the 2007 International Working Group response criteria. Trial PBMCs were collected immediately before nivolumab initiation (C1D1) and during therapy at cycle 2 day 1 and cycle 4 day 1. Peripheral blood was collected in 8 mL Vacutainer Cell Preparation Tubes, from which PBMCs were isolated by centrifugation and then cryopreserved.

The germline V gene (reference sequence) yields SGHNT for CDR1 and YYREEE for CDR2. V loses 3 bases at its end and J loses 4 bases; junction bases beyond the gene matches: 4. The CDR3, cysteine through phenylalanine, is 14 amino acids long. Left in the record is the CDR3 DNA by itself, 42 bases read in frame from the first base. The Qiagen DNeasy kit was used to extract genomic DNA from unsorted PBMCs and from the negatively selected CD4+ and CD8+ fractions. Using primers that anneal to V and J segments, immunoSEQ multiplex PCR amplified the TCR beta CDR3 regions. A synthetic immune receptor repertoire was used to minimize amplification bias, and any residual bias was removed computationally once sequencing was done. As for how the authors treated the data: Repertoire diversity was quantified as the Shannon entropy index using custom Python scripts. Unsorted, CD4+ and CD8+ repertoires were analyzed separately, except in combined analyses where CD4+ and CD8+ sequences were merged in silico. Clonal expansion was defined as a frequency increase of at least 2-fold after treatment compared with C1D1, and clones undetected at baseline were assigned a pseudocount of 0.5. Singleton clones were defined as clones with 0 or 1 copy at C1D1, and non-singleton clones were defined as clones with 2 or more copies. By matching protein sequences in sorted samples from the same patient, clones expanded in unsorted samples were annotated as CD4+, CD8+ or unknown. Wilcoxon tests on paired samples were used to test diversity changes from C1D1 to C4D1. TCRdb retrieved this table from immuneACCESS and kept in-frame rearrangements only. Not all clones are present; in checked studies, unresolved V genes account for under half, and no reason is known for the remainder. The DNA gave D and trimming, while V, J and clone size come from that table. The sample table lists tens of thousands of clones, 85% to 90% of them with a count of one. The ten largest account for about a tenth of the sample.

With regard to this clone: Its binding antigen is unknown. There are no base qualities to consult, and no much larger clone falls within one base.

This receptor was identified in a human donor with classical Hodgkin lymphoma. The material was peripheral blood mononuclear cells (PBMCs), obtained at baseline. The sequence links TRBV5-4 to TRBJ1-1, with TRBD1 matching 9 junction bases. The CDR3 has the sequence CASSWTTGGTEAFF. Read as DNA, the sequence is TGTGCCAGCAGCTGGACGACAGGGGGCACTGAAGCTTTCTTT.